Shown below are 5 T cell receptor beta chains from a single sample sequenced in a study of early T cells in non-severe SARS-CoV-2 infection. TCRdb processed the 5' RACE reads anew with MiXCR; each CDR3 protein has one entry. The table records around 55,000 distinct CDR3 sequences, around 13% of them present only once. Sequenced material: whole blood. These receptors came from an adult who was a healthcare worker with PCR-confirmed SARS-CoV-2 infection or an uninfected control (not recorded which).

This clonotype has a handful of counts. The V gene is TRBV7-3, the J gene TRBJ2-2; 8 bases agree with TRBD2. The CDR3 loop spans 15 amino acids. CDR1 is SGHTA and CDR2 is FQGTGA in the germline V gene. Trimming removed 6 bases from V and 9 bases from J; junction bases left unmatched: 12. CDR3 DNA: TGTGCCAGCAGGCGCGAGCGGGGGCCCGGGCGGGAGCTGTTTTTT. Protein sequence: CASRRERGPGRELFF.

This clonotype was seen more than once but under ten times. V and J are TRBV2 and TRBJ1-2; TRBD1 matches at 7 bases. Germline CDR1 reads SNHLY; CDR2 reads FYNNEI. The ends lost 8 bases at V and 3 bases at J; junction bases unmatched: 3. The CDR3 has 12 amino acids. CDR3 sequence: CASGDRYYGYTF. CDR3 sequence (DNA): TGTGCCAGCGGGGACAGATACTATGGCTACACCTTC.

This clonotype came up a few times. The chain combines TRBV6-5 with TRBJ2-1, with D perhaps TRBD2 (6 bases). The CDR3 is 15 residues long. Looked up from germline, CDR1 is MNHEY and CDR2 is SVGAGI. Deletions cut 2 bases from V and 5 bases from J, with 13 bases between. The CDR3 sequence is CASSYRGLVNNEQFF. The CDR3 DNA sequence: TGTGCCAGCAGTTACCGGGGACTGGTTAACAATGAGCAGTTCTTC.

V gene TRBV10-3 combines with J gene TRBJ1-2; D is ambiguous. Germline assignment: CDR1 ENHRY and CDR2 SYGVKD. This CDR3 is built from 14 residues. Trimming took 0 bases from V and 4 from J, leaving 9 bases between them. Here the CDR3 reads CAISESSQSYGYTF. CDR3 coding DNA: TGTGCCATCAGTGAGTCATCCCAGTCCTATGGCTACACCTTC.

This clonotype was seen a few times. J is TRBJ1-5 and V is TRBV10-2, with a tentative D call TRBD1 (6 bases). The CDR3 has 15 residues. Germline CDR1 WSHSY, CDR2 SAAADI. Between the trimmed V and J ends, which lost 7 bases and 7 bases, there was a span of 20 bases. The CDR3 reads CASTERGGANQPQHF. The CDR3 region has the DNA TGCGCCAGCACCGAACGGGGGGGGGCCAACCAGCCCCAGCATTTT.